This paragraph reports one T cell receptor beta chain. This entry is derived from a study of blood T cell repertoires in COVID-19. Study-wide background: Both acute and convalescent COVID-19 samples were obtained from the United States, Italy and Spain. T cells, B-cell-depleted T cells, or PBMCs provided the cDNA or gDNA that served as material.

In the authors' workflow: Estimation of nucleated cell counts was performed using reference gene primer amplification. Clones were sequenced by immunoSEQ multiplex PCR, and TCRdb holds only the in-frame ones, with some missing. The D gene and trimming were derived from the DNA, and the V and J assignments and clone size from that table. The sample lists around 250,000 clones, 86% occurring once. Germline V gene data show CDR1 as LNHDA and CDR2 as SQIVND (reference sequence). CDR3 length equals 16 residues. Germline trimming cut 3 bases from V and 2 bases from J; bases unmatched to any gene: 5. Sequenced sample: peripheral blood. This TCR came from a man in his forties with active or convalescent COVID-19. V gene TRBV19 combines with J gene TRBJ2-7, with TRBD2 identical over 12 bases. In nucleotides, the CDR3 is TGTGCCAGTAGTATTTCCCTAGCGGGAGGGACCTACGAGCAGTACTTC. As protein: CASSISLAGGTYEQYF. The full variable domain, in which reference TRBV19 and TRBJ2-7 provide the parts outside the CDR3, is DGGITQSPKYLFRKEGQNVTLSCEQNLNHDAMYWYRQDPGQGLRLIYYSQIVNDFQKGDIAEGYSVSREKKESFPLTVTSAQKNPTAFYLCASSISLAGGTYEQYFGPGTRLTVT.